This TCR beta chain was identified in a study of response to subunit inactivated influenza vaccine (dated by TCRdb to the late 2010s). A note on the overall study: The study used deep quantitative T cell receptor repertoire profiling to track responses to a trivalent subunit inactivated influenza vaccine.

Preparation of the library involved RT-PCR. Sequencing used an Illumina HiSeq 2500. TCRdb reworked the public reads: Q25 trimming with fastp, MiXCR clone assembly, productive beta chains retained. Records with the same CDR3 protein are collapsed into one entry carrying the most frequent genes and DNA. The sample includes 540,000 or so distinct CDR3 sequences, with 10% to 15% observed a single time. Clones ranked in the top ten supply around 13% of the sample. Many counts were recorded for this clonotype. No cognate antigen has been identified for it. Base quality data are lacking; no much larger clone is found one base away. The time point label corresponds to: 45 days after influenza vaccine administration. The investigation overall reported the following: The authors suggested that each seasonal influenza vaccination may recruit only a limited number of new T cells.

Here the sequenced sample was PBMCs from blood, taken about 6 weeks after vaccination. The source of this sequence is a man between 45 and 60 years old who received an inactivated influenza vaccine. Donor details come from another sample of the same person, matched by shared clones.

The DNA sequence is as follows: TGTGCCAGCAGCGCGCAACTAGCGGGGAATGGGAATGAGCAGTTCTTC. Its protein product is CASSAQLAGNGNEQFF. The chain uses TRBV6-1 and TRBJ2-1; the central 10 bases match TRBD2. The germline V gene specifies MNHNS as CDR1 and SASEGT as CDR2. The junction shows trimming of 6 bases on V and 7 bases on J, and the gene matches do not reach 12 bases of it. The CDR3, cysteine through phenylalanine, is 16 amino acids long. Here the CDR3 DNA is all that survives: 48 bases in frame from base 1.